The present TCR beta chain was sequenced within a study of cytomegalovirus exposure and HLA in healthy donors. About the research overall: T cells numbering about 180 million yielded fewer than 140 million unique TCR beta sequences in an earlier analysis. Among the roughly 370 genotyped donors, approximately 81% were placed in the Caucasian-associated ancestry cluster. Study results and limitations: Later analysis identified a missense DCLRE1C variant that was linked to TCR beta V- and J-gene trimming. In a later analysis, CMV-associated beta chains were mostly HLA-associated, it appeared.

To note about this clone: Its antigen is unidentified.

There are 15 residues in the CDR3. Germline V gene lookup returns CDR1 SSHAT and CDR2 FNYEAQ (reference sequence). V shed 5 bases and J 2 bases; nucleotides not matched to a gene: 3. PCR amplification relied on 60 Vbeta primers (plus 13 Jbeta primers). Repertoires were generated with immunoSEQ multiplex PCR, while TCRdb's copy carries only in-frame clones and drops some. The sample lists about 160,000 clones, 60% to 80% occurring once. This TCR derives from a man aged 45-65 years in good health and CMV-seropositive. The chain carries TRBV7-7 and TRBJ2-5; TRBD2 aligns across 12 bases. Sequencing was performed on PBMCs. CDR3 sequence (DNA): TGTGCCAGCAGCGGACTAGCGGGGATTCAAGAGACCCAGTACTTC. Amino acid sequence: CASSGLAGIQETQYF.